The T cell receptor beta chain described here comes from a study of sequential checkpoint blockade in melanoma. Study overall: TCRbeta immunosequencing was performed on DNA from more than 75 pretreatment melanoma tumor samples. Approximately 20 patients had tumor biopsies before treatment and at week 13. General observations from the study: Pretreatment TIL clonality tracked with response in the nivolumab-first arm.

The treatment: randomized to nivolumab then ipilimumab (arm A) or the reverse (arm B). Patients had received no earlier DNA-damaging chemotherapy. Assay used: immunoSEQ multiplex PCR; TCRdb lists only in-frame clones, some missing. This table has 900 to 1,100 clones, approximately 24% appearing once. A remark on this clone: What it recognizes is unknown.

The CDR3 is made up of 13 amino acids. In germline, CDR1 is MNHGY, CDR2 SAAAGT. The J segment lost 5 bases and the V segment lost 8 bases, leaving 7 bases of the junction unmatched. This receptor was obtained from a human donor with melanoma. The source was tumor tissue (inferred from file names), collected from a patient given nivolumab and ipilimumab in sequence. This chain connects TRBV6-8 to TRBJ2-7, with 9 positions matching TRBD1. The DNA for the CDR3 is TGTGCCAGCTGCCGGGACAGGGACGACGAGCAGTACTTC. It translates to CASCRDRDDEQYF.